The table lists the clone carrying this TCR beta chain with a count of one. This sample was taken from a study of T cell responses to AZD1222 COVID-19 vaccine. The repertoire was sequenced with immunoSEQ multiplex PCR; TCRdb's copy has only in-frame clones and lacks some. The sample lists about 69,000 clones, 70% to 90% seen once, with around a quarter in the top ten. The CDR3 contains 16 residues. Germline loops: CDR1 KGHSH, CDR2 LQKENI. Trimming stripped 3 bases from V and 4 bases from J, with 16 bases between. This receptor was obtained from an adult who received the AZD1222 COVID-19 vaccine. This specimen was peripheral blood, taken 28 days after the second AZD1222 dose. The chain joins TRBV18 to TRBJ2-1, with a possible D match to TRBD2 (6 bases). CDR3 DNA: TGTGCCAGCTCACCCCCCCGAGGAGGGAGGTACAATGAGCAGTTCTTC. It codes for CASSPPRGGRYNEQFF. The entire variable domain, with the rest obtained from reference TRBV18 and TRBJ2-1, is as follows: NAGVMQNPRHLVRRRGQEARLRCSPMKGHSHVYWYRQLPEEGLKFMVYLQKENIIDESGMPKERFSAEFPKEGPSILRIQQVVRGDSAAYFCASSPPRGGRYNEQFFGPGTRLTVL.